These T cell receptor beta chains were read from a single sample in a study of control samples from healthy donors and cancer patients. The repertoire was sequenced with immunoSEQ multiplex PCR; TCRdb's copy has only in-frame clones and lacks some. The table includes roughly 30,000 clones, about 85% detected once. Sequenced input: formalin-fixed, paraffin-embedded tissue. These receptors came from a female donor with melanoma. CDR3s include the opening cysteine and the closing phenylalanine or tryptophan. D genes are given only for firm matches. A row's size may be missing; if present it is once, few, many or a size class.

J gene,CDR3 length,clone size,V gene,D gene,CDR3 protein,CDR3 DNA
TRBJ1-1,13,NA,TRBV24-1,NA,CATSPGAGTEAFF,TGTGCCACCAGTCCTGGCGCTGGCACTGAAGCTTTCTTT
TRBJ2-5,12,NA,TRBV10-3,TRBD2,CAIGEGRETQYF,TGTGCCATCGGGGAGGGGCGGGAGACCCAGTACTTC
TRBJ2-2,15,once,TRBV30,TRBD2,CAWRRAGGNTGELFF,TGTGCCTGGAGGAGGGCGGGAGGGAACACCGGGGAGCTGTTTTTT
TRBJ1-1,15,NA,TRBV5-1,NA,CASSLAPDWNTEAFF,TGCGCCAGCAGCTTGGCCCCCGACTGGAACACTGAAGCTTTCTTT
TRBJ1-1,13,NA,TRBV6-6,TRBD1,CASSSRGHGEAFF,TGTGCCAGCAGTTCCAGGGGGCATGGTGAAGCTTTCTTT
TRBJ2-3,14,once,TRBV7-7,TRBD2,CASSSGTRGDTQYF,TGTGCTAGCAGCTCCGGGACTAGAGGGGATACGCAGTATTTT
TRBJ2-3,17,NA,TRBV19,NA,CASSSASRVGATDTQYF,TGTGCCAGTAGTTCGGCGTCTCGAGTAGGGGCCACAGATACGCAGTATTTT
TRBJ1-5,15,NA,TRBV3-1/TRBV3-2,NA,CASSPGGGSNQPQHF,TGTGCCAGCAGCCCAGGCGGGGGGAGCAATCAGCCCCAGCATTTT
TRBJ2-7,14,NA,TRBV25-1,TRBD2,CASSWGEGVYEQYF,TGTGCCAGCAGTTGGGGGGAGGGTGTTTACGAGCAGTACTTC
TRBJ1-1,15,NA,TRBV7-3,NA,CASSLRGRGNTEAFF,TGTGCCAGCAGCTTACGGGGGCGCGGGAACACTGAAGCTTTCTTT
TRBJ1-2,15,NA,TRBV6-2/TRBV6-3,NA,CASSNYLGHYDGYTF,TGTGCCAGCAGTAACTACCTCGGGCATTACGATGGCTACACCTTC
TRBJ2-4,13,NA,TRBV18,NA,CASSPGPKNIQYF,TGTGCCAGCTCACCAGGACCCAAAAACATTCAGTACTTC
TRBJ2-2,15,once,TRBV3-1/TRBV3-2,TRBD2,CASSSGGGNTGELFF,TGTGCCAGCTCTAGCGGGGGAGGTAACACCGGGGAGCTGTTTTTT
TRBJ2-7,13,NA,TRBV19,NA,CASSIGRAHEQYF,TGTGCCAGTAGTATAGGCAGGGCCCACGAGCAGTACTTC
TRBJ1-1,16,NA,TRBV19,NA,CASSIYGGDMNTEAFF,TGTGCCAGTAGTATATACGGGGGAGATATGAACACTGAAGCTTTCTTT
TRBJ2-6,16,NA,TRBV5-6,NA,CASSLGLKGGANVLTF,TGTGCCAGCAGCTTGGGACTAAAAGGCGGGGCCAACGTCCTGACTTTC
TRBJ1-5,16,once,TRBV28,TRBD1,CASSWGLGGNNQPQHF,TGTGCCAGCAGTTGGGGCTTAGGGGGCAACAATCAGCCCCAGCATTTT
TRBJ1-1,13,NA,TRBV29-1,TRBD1,CSVARQGTTEAFF,TGCAGCGTTGCGCGACAGGGGACGACTGAAGCTTTCTTT
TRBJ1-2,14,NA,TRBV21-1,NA,CASSKAPRFDGYTF,TGTGCCAGCAGCAAAGCCCCCAGGTTCGATGGCTACACCTTC
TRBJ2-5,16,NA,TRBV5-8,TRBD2,CASSPLWLAGRETQYF,TGTGCCAGCAGCCCCCTTTGGCTAGCGGGAAGGGAGACCCAGTACTTC
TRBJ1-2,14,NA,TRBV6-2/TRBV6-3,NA,CASSYAISANGYTF,TGTGCCAGCAGTTACGCCATCTCAGCGAATGGCTACACCTTC
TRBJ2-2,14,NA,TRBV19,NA,CASHTQADTGELFF,TGTGCCAGCCATACTCAGGCGGACACCGGGGAGCTGTTTTTT
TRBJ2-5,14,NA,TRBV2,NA,CASRYPFGQETQYF,TGTGCCAGCAGATACCCCTTTGGCCAAGAGACCCAGTACTTC
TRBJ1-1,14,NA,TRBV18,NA,CASSPQSMNTEAFF,TGTGCCAGCTCACCACAGAGCATGAACACTGAAGCTTTCTTT
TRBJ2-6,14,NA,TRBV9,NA,CASRRAGGANVLTF,TGTGCCAGCCGGAGGGCTGGTGGGGCCAACGTCCTGACTTTC
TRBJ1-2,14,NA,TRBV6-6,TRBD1,CASNVGQGHYGYTF,TGTGCCAGCAACGTCGGACAGGGGCACTATGGCTACACCTTC
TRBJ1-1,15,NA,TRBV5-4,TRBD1,CASSTWTGGNTEAFF,TGTGCCAGCAGCACCTGGACAGGGGGGAACACTGAAGCTTTCTTT